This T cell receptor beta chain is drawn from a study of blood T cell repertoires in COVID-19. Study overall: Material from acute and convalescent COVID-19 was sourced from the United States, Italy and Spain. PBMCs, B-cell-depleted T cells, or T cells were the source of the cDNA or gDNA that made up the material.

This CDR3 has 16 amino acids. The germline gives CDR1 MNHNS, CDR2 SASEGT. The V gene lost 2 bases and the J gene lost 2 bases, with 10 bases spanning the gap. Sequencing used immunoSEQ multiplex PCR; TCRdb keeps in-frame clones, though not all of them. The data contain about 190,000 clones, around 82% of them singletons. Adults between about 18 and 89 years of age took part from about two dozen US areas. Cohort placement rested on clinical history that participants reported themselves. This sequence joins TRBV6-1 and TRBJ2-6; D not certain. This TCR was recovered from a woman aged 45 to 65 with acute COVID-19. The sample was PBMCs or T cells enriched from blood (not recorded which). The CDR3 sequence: CASSEHTLAGANVLTF. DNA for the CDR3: TGTGCCAGCAGTGAACACACCCTCGCTGGGGCCAACGTCCTGACTTTC.